The rows below give T cell receptor beta chains drawn from one sample of a study of blood T cells in healthy people across ages. TCRdb itself ran the 5' RACE reads through MiXCR, one entry per CDR3 protein. The sample lists 870,000 or so distinct CDR3 sequences; more than 25% were seen once. The sequenced sample was blood. The receptors stem from a woman older than 75 in good health. Both conserved end residues are part of each CDR3. D genes are given only for firm matches. Expanded clones are given a class, and other clones once, few, many or no size at all.

clone_size j_call v_call d_call cdr3_length cdr3_nt cdr3_aa
few TRBJ1-6 TRBV6-2/TRBV6-3 NA 15 TGTGCCACCGAACCCCATAGGGAGGTTCGAGGCCCCCTCCACTTT CATEPHREVRGPLHF
many TRBJ2-3 TRBV5-5 NA 15 TGTGCCAGCAGCTTGTTTGGGGCCAGTACAGATACGCAGTATTTT CASSLFGASTDTQYF
NA TRBJ2-7 TRBV5-1 NA 12 TGCGCCAGCAGAGGCGTTTTCGACGAGCAGTACTTC CASRGVFDEQYF
many TRBJ2-1 TRBV7-8 NA 13 TGTGCCAGCAGCTTAGGCTATTCCGCTGAGCAGTTCTTC CASSLGYSAEQFF
once TRBJ1-4 TRBV19 NA 12 TGTGCCACGGGACAAAGAAATGAAAAACTGTTTTTT CATGQRNEKLFF
few TRBJ1-5 TRBV6-1 TRBD1 17 TGTGCCAGCAGTGAAAGGAGGGGACAGGGGGCGGTTCAGCCCCAGCATTTT CASSERRGQGAVQPQHF
few TRBJ1-1 TRBV12-3/TRBV12-4 NA 15 TGTGCCAGCAGGGATTCTTACAAGGAGAACACTGAAGCTTTCTTT CASRDSYKENTEAFF
NA TRBJ2-7 TRBV10-3 NA 13 TGTGCCATCTCCGGGGAGTCTGACTACGAGCAGTACTTC CAISGESDYEQYF
many TRBJ2-5 TRBV5-1 NA 15 TGCGCCAGCAGCTGGGCTGGGGGGTCAGGGGAGACCCAGTACTTC CASSWAGGSGETQYF
many TRBJ1-2 TRBV12-3/TRBV12-4 NA 15 TGTGCCAGCAGTTTAGGACAGGCTTCCACCTATGGCTACACCTTC CASSLGQASTYGYTF
few TRBJ2-2 TRBV12-3/TRBV12-4 TRBD2 16 TGTGCCAACGGCCCGAACGGGGGGGCGATCGGCGGGGAGCTGTTTTTT CANGPNGGAIGGELFF
few TRBJ1-1 TRBV19 TRBD1 15 TGTGCCACCGCTAGACAGGGGGCGATGAACACTGAAGCTTTCTTT CATARQGAMNTEAFF
many TRBJ2-1 TRBV27 NA 14 TGTGCCAGCAGTACCGGGACGGTGGGGAATGAGCAGTTCTTC CASSTGTVGNEQFF
NA TRBJ2-7 TRBV20-1 TRBD2 16 TGCAGTGCTAGAGATGTAGGGACTAGCGCCTACAATGAGCAGTACTTC CSARDVGTSAYNEQYF
many TRBJ2-7 TRBV12-3/TRBV12-4 TRBD1 14 TGTGCCAGCAGACGGGACAGGGTATCCTACGAGCAGTACTTC CASRRDRVSYEQYF
many TRBJ2-7 TRBV6-5 TRBD1 12 TGTGCCAGCCGGGACAGGGGACGCGAGCAGTACTTC CASRDRGREQYF
many TRBJ2-1 TRBV5-1 TRBD1 15 TGCGCCAGCAGCTTGAGCTCAGGGGGTAACAATGAGCAGTTCTTC CASSLSSGGNNEQFF
NA TRBJ1-1 TRBV7-9 NA 14 TGTGCCGGCAGCTTAGAGATAGGGGGCACTGAAGCTTTCTTT CAGSLEIGGTEAFF
NA TRBJ2-3 TRBV4-2 NA 15 TGTGCCAGCAGCTCTCAATCAGGGGCCACAGATACGCAGTATTTT CASSSQSGATDTQYF
NA TRBJ2-5 TRBV7-2 NA 13 TGTGCCAGCACGACAGTCTCACAAGAGACCCAGTACTTC CASTTVSQETQYF
many TRBJ2-3 TRBV20-1 NA 16 TGCAGTGCTATCCCTACTCCTCGGACACTCACAGATACGCAGTATTTT CSAIPTPRTLTDTQYF
many TRBJ2-1 TRBV12-3/TRBV12-4 NA 13 TGTGCCAGCAAGGAGGACACTTACAATGAGCAGTTCTTC CASKEDTYNEQFF
many TRBJ1-2 TRBV27 NA 14 TGTGCCAGCAGTTTATCACAGGGTCTGGGGGGCTACACCTTC CASSLSQGLGGYTF
once TRBJ2-1 TRBV9 NA 18 TGTGCCAGCAGCGTAGCTCCCATGTGGGGCAACTCCTACAATGAGCAGTTCTTC CASSVAPMWGNSYNEQFF